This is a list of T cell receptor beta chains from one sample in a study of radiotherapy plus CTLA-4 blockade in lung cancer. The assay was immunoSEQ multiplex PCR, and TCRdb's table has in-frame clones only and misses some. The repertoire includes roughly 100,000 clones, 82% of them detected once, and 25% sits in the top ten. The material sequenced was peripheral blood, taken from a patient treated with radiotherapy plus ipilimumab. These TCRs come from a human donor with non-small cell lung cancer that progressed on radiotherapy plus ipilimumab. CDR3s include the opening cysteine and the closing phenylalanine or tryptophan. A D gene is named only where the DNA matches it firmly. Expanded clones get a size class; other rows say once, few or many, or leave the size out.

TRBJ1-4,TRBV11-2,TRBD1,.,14,TGTGCCAGCAGCTCCCCAGGGGGTAGTGAAAAACTGTTTTTT,CASSSPGGSEKLFF
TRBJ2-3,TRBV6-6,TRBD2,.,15,TGTGCCAGCAGTTTACTAGCGGGATTTACAGATACGCAGTATTTT,CASSLLAGFTDTQYF
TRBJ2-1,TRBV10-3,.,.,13,TGTGCCGTCAGGGACTTAACCTACAATGAGCAGTTCTTC,CAVRDLTYNEQFF
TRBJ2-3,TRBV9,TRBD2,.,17,TGTGCCAGCAGCGTACTAAGCGGGAGCATTAGGACAGATACGCAGTATTTT,CASSVLSGSIRTDTQYF
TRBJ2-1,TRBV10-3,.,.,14,TGTGCCATCAGTGACGAGGGCTCCTACAATGAGCAGTTCTTC,CAISDEGSYNEQFF
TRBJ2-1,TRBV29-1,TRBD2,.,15,TGCAGCGTTGACGGGAGCGGGAGTGGTGTAAATGAGCAGTTCTTC,CSVDGSGSGVNEQFF
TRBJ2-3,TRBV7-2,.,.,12,TGTGCCAGCAGCCCGGGACTAGATACGCAGTATTTT,CASSPGLDTQYF
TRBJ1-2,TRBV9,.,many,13,TGTGCCAGCAGCCTGGACGGTAACTATGGCTACACCTTC,CASSLDGNYGYTF
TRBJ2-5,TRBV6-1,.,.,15,TGTGCCAGCAGTTCTTTAACAGCATCCCAAGAGACCCAGTACTTC,CASSSLTASQETQYF
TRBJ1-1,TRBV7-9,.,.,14,TGTGCCAGCAGCTTAAACCTCCTGTACACTGAAGCTTTCTTT,CASSLNLLYTEAFF
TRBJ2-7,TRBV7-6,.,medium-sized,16,TGTGCCAGCAGCTTAGCGGACGGCGGAGGCTGGCTCGAGCAGTACTTC,CASSLADGGGWLEQYF
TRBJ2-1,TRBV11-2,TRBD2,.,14,TGTGCCAGCACCCAAGCGGGGGAGCTCGGGGAGCAGTTCTTC,CASTQAGELGEQFF
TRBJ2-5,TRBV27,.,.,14,TGTGCCAGCAGTTTTTATGGAGGGGGAGAGACCCAGTACTTC,CASSFYGGGETQYF
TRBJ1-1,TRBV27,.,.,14,TGTGCCAGCAGCTTTTTGGCGGGGAACACTGAAGCTTTCTTT,CASSFLAGNTEAFF
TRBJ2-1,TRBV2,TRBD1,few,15,TGTGCCAGCAGTGTTTTCGGACAGGACTACAATGAGCAGTTCTTC,CASSVFGQDYNEQFF
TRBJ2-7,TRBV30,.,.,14,TGTGCCTGGAGTGGGGGGGCTCAGCGGGTCGAGCAGTACTTC,CAWSGGAQRVEQYF
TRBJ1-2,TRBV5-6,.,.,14,TGTGCCAGCAGCTTGGCTGGGATCGGCTATGGCTACACCTTC,CASSLAGIGYGYTF
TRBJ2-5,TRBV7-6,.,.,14,TGTGCCAGCAGCCCATCGAATGGGGGAGAGACCCAGTACTTC,CASSPSNGGETQYF
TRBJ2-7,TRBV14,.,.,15,TGTGCCAGCAGCCAAGATTGGGGACCCACCTACGAGCAGTACTTC,CASSQDWGPTYEQYF
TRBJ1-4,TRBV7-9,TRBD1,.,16,TGTGCCAGCAGCTCATCAACCGGGACAGACAATGAAAAACTGTTTTTT,CASSSSTGTDNEKLFF
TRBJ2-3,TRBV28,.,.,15,TGTGCCAGCAGTTTAGCCGGAGACAACACAGATACGCAGTATTTT,CASSLAGDNTDTQYF
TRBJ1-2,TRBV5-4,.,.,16,TGTGCCAGCAGGCGTCCGGGACAAGAAGTTTCTGATGGCTACACCTTC,CASRRPGQEVSDGYTF
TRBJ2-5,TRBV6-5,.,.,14,TGTGCCAGCAGTTACTCACGGCTAGGAGAGACCCAGTACTTC,CASSYSRLGETQYF
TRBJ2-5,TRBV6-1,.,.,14,TGTGCCAGCAGCAGGGTCTTCTCCCAAGAGACCCAGTACTTC,CASSRVFSQETQYF
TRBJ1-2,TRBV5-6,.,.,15,TGTGCCAGCAGCTTGTTAGTTACAGCTAACTATGGCTACACCTTC,CASSLLVTANYGYTF
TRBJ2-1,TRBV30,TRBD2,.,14,TGTGCCTGGTCGGGACTAGCGGGAAACAATGAGCAGTTCTTC,CAWSGLAGNNEQFF
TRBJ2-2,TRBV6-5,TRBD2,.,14,TGTGCCAGCAGCCGGGGGGGAGTCACCGGGGAGCTGTTTTTT,CASSRGGVTGELFF
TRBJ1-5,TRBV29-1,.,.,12,TGCAGCGTTGAAGTAGGTTCAGGGTCCCAGCATTTT,CSVEVGSGSQHF
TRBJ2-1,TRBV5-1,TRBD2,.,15,TGCGCCAGCGGAGCCGGGACTAGCTTTGTCAATGAGCAGTTCTTC,CASGAGTSFVNEQFF
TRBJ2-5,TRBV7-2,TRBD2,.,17,TGTGCCAGCAGCCCGGGGACTAGCGGGAGGTTCCAAGAGACCCAGTACTTC,CASSPGTSGRFQETQYF
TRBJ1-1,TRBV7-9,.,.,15,TGTGCCAGCAGCCCGCCGACTACAATGAACACTGAAGCTTTCTTT,CASSPPTTMNTEAFF
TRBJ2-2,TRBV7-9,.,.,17,TGTGCCAGCAGAATCCGTGAGGGGGGCGCGAGCACCGGGGAGCTGTTTTTT,CASRIREGGASTGELFF